Shown below are 30 T cell receptor beta chains from a single sample sequenced in a study of blood T cell repertoires in COVID-19 (dated by TCRdb to 2019 to 2021). Library method: the immunoSEQ multiplex PCR assay. TCRdb provides this immuneACCESS table in a form limited to in-frame rearrangements. Some clones are lacking; in checked studies, under half of them reflect an unresolved V gene, and why the rest are absent is not known. The sample contains tens of thousands of clones, 83% of them found a single time. The ten largest clonotypes hold less than 8% of the sample. Sequenced material: peripheral blood. These receptors originate from a young man with COVID-19, enrolled during active disease.

On this clone: This same CDR3 is encoded by further DNA sequences in the sample. This chain connects TRBV7-2 to TRBJ2-5; 8 bases fit TRBD2. V lost 2 bases and J lost 3; bases outside the gene matches: 5. Germline V gene lookup returns CDR1 SGHTA and CDR2 FQGNSA. The CDR3 length is 15 residues. This CDR3 reads CASSLRAGGEETQYF. The DNA of the CDR3 is TGTGCCAGCAGCTTAAGGGCGGGAGGAGAAGAGACCCAGTACTTC.

This sequence joins TRBV7-2 and TRBJ2-1, with D possibly matching TRBD2 (6 bases). Between the trimmed V and J ends, which lost 8 bases and 7 bases, there was a span of 12 bases. This CDR3 region has 12 residues. CDR1 SGHTA and CDR2 FQGNSA come from the germline V gene. CDR3 amino acids: CASLEGMNEQFF. The CDR3 DNA follows: TGTGCCAGCCTGGAGGGCATGAATGAGCAGTTCTTC. The entire variable domain, with the rest obtained from reference TRBV7-2 and TRBJ2-1, is as follows: GAGVSQSPSNKVTEKGKDVELRCDPISGHTALYWYRQSLGQGLEFLIYFQGNSAPDKSGLPSDRFSAERTGGSVSTLTIQRTQQEDSAVYLCASLEGMNEQFFGPGTRLTVL.

This clone was detected a few times. CDR3 coding DNA: TGCGCCAGCAGCTTGGGGACAGGGACTAATGAAAAACTGTTTTTT. Translation gives CASSLGTGTNEKLFF. This sequence joins TRBV5-1 and TRBJ1-4; 8 bases are a match to TRBD1. Germline CDR1 is SGHRS and CDR2 is YFSETQ. CDR3 length: 15 residues. V lost 0 bases to trimming and J lost 2 bases; unmatched junction nucleotides: 0.

To note about this clone: The CDR3 ends on some other residue instead of the conserved phenylalanine or tryptophan, so this is likely a read error. No DNA is shown, since the ends of the CDR3 on it are uncertain; the CDR3 is the one TCRdb lists. This rearrangement joins TRBV6-5 to TRBJ2-7; the DNA was not used to check the table's D call, TRBD2. The CDR3 contains 11 residues when both ends are counted. Per the germline V gene, CDR1 is MNHEY and CDR2 is SVGAGI. CDR3 sequence: CASVETRSPLI.

The chain uses TRBV9 and TRBJ2-1; 10 bases map to TRBD2. This CDR3 region has 14 residues. Trimming took 3 bases from V and 4 from J; bases not matched to a gene: 1. The germline CDR1 and CDR2 sequences are SGDLS and YYNGEE. CDR3 amino acids: CASSAAGGYNEQFF. The CDR3 coding sequence is TGTGCCAGCAGCGCAGCGGGAGGGTACAATGAGCAGTTCTTC.

The V and J genes are TRBV19 and TRBJ1-5; 7 bases are a match to TRBD1. Looked up from germline, CDR1 is LNHDA and CDR2 is SQIVND (reference sequence). V gave up 3 bases and J gave up 5 bases; unmatched junction bases: 10. This CDR3 has 16 amino acids. As DNA, the CDR3 is TGTGCCAGTAGTATTAAAACAGGGGCGGTTGATCAGCCCCAGCATTTT. This sequence encodes CASSIKTGAVDQPQHF. Together with reference TRBV19 and TRBJ1-5, the CDR3 gives the full variable domain: DGGITQSPKYLFRKEGQNVTLSCEQNLNHDAMYWYRQDPGQGLRLIYYSQIVNDFQKGDIAEGYSVSREKKESFPLTVTSAQKNPTAFYLCASSIKTGAVDQPQHFGDGTRLSIL.

V is TRBV30 and J is TRBJ1-1; TRBD1 matches at 7 bases. This CDR3 is 13 amino acids long. Germline CDR1 is GTSNPN and CDR2 is SVGIG (reference sequence). Trimming removed 3 bases from V and 3 bases from J; junction bases left unmatched: 4. The CDR3 loop is CAWRLTGDTEAFF. The CDR3 region has the DNA TGTGCCTGGAGGCTTACAGGGGACACTGAAGCTTTCTTT. Full variable domain (rest looked up from reference TRBV30 and TRBJ1-1): SQTIHQWPATLVQPVGSPLSLECTVEGTSNPNLYWYRQAAGRGLQLLFYSVGIGQISSEVPQNLSASRPQDRQFILSSKKLLLSDSGFYLCAWRLTGDTEAFFGQGTRLTVV.

The chain recombines TRBV28 with TRBJ2-5; 10 bases line up with TRBD2. The germline gives CDR1 MDHEN, CDR2 SYDVKM. The CDR3 has 15 amino acids. The V gene end was trimmed by 3 bases and the J gene end by 0 bases; junction bases not matched to a gene: 1. CDR3 nucleotide sequence: TGTGCCAGCAGTTTCGGGACTAGCGACCAAGAGACCCAGTACTTC. Its protein is CASSFGTSDQETQYF. The variable domain in full, with the rest retrieved from reference TRBV28 and TRBJ2-5, is DVKVTQSSRYLVKRTGEKVFLECVQDMDHENMFWYRQDPGLGLRLIYFSYDVKMKEKGDIPEGYSVSREKKERFSLILESASTNQTSMYLCASSFGTSDQETQYFGPGTRLLVL.

The chain carries TRBV28 and TRBJ2-4; TRBD2 agrees at 11 bases. Germline values: CDR1 MDHEN, CDR2 SYDVKM. This CDR3 has 21 amino acids. J lost 1 base, V lost 6 bases, and 20 bases had no gene match. This CDR3 reads CASSSGRWDSGRAKAKNIQYF. CDR3 DNA: TGTGCCAGCAGCTCCGGACGGTGGGATAGCGGGAGGGCCAAGGCCAAAAACATTCAGTACTTC.

This chain links TRBV12-2 with TRBJ2-7; the table names TRBD2, a call not compared with the DNA. TRBV12-2 is annotated as a pseudogene. This CDR3 has 13 amino acids. The CDR3, as DNA: TGTGCAAGTCGCTTAGTCGGGAGCTACGAGCAGTACTTC. Protein sequence: CASRLVGSYEQYF.

CDR3 DNA: TGTGCCAGCAGCCTACTTCCCCATGAGCAGTTCTTC. Its protein product is CASSLLPHEQFF. The chain couples TRBV3-1 (or the pseudogene TRBV3-2) to TRBJ2-1; no clear D gene. V dropped 4 bases and J dropped 8 bases, with 9 bases sitting between them. Per the germline V gene, CDR1 is LGHDT and CDR2 is YNNKEL (reference sequence). This CDR3 spans 12 amino acids.

This chain uses TRBV10-3 with TRBJ2-5; 11 bases are a match to TRBD1. J was trimmed by 5 bases and V by 6 bases; bases with no gene match: 5. Germline V lookup: CDR1 ENHRY, CDR2 SYGVKD. The CDR3 is 14 residues long. The CDR3 DNA sequence: TGTGCCATCAGGGGGACAGGGGGTAGTGAGACCCAGTACTTC. Translation gives CAIRGTGGSETQYF.

This chain's CDR3 is CASSLDASYNEQFF. The CDR3 DNA reads TGTGCCAGCAGCTTGGACGCCAGCTACAATGAGCAGTTCTTC. This chain links TRBV5-6 with TRBJ2-1; no firm D call. Looked up from germline, CDR1 is SGHDT and CDR2 is YYEEEE. This CDR3 has 14 residues. V was trimmed by 0 bases and J by 3 bases, leaving 7 bases between them.

V is TRBV7-9 and J is TRBJ2-7, with D unclear. V was pared by 5 bases and J by 1 base, with 9 bases between. This CDR3 has 13 amino acids. From germline, CDR1 is SEHNR and CDR2 FQNEAQ (reference sequence). CDR3 loop: CASSPSRSYEQYF. The CDR3 DNA reads TGTGCCAGCAGCCCTTCTCGGTCCTACGAGCAGTACTTC.

V usage is TRBV2 and J usage is TRBJ1-1; TRBD1 might be the D (5 bases). The V gene's germline CDR1 is SNHLY and CDR2 FYNNEI. Trimming stripped 1 base from V and 7 bases from J, with 16 bases between. The CDR3 runs 15 residues. CDR3 DNA sequence: TGTGCCAGCAGTGAAGAGGCCAGGGTTGGGGTTGAAGCTTTCTTT. Encoded protein: CASSEEARVGVEAFF.

The gene calls are TRBV19 and TRBJ2-7; 9 positions agree with TRBD1. The CDR3 spans 12 residues. Looked up from germline, CDR1 is LNHDA and CDR2 is SQIVND (reference sequence). V dropped 6 bases and J dropped 6; count of bases not matched to a gene: 3. CDR3 in amino acids: CASSDRGSEQYF. The CDR3 bases are TGTGCCAGTAGCGACAGGGGGAGCGAGCAGTACTTC.

The chain employs TRBV6-5 and TRBJ2-1; tentative D call: TRBD2 (5 bases). Germline loops: CDR1 MNHEY, CDR2 SVGAGI. This CDR3 is built from 12 residues. Between the trimmed V and J ends, which lost 2 bases and 10 bases, there was a span of 9 bases. CDR3 in amino acids: CASSYGLREQFF. DNA of the CDR3: TGTGCCAGCAGTTACGGACTCAGGGAGCAGTTCTTC.

The V call is TRBV28, the J call TRBJ1-2, with TRBD1 matching 7 bases. Unmatched junction bases numbered 21, after V lost 7 bases and J lost 7 bases. The CDR3 is 17 amino acids. Germline values: CDR1 MDHEN, CDR2 SYDVKM. This CDR3 is CASTLVEQGPAWGGYTF. DNA of the CDR3: TGTGCCAGCACCCTAGTGGAACAGGGGCCCGCCTGGGGTGGCTACACCTTC.

V usage is TRBV3-1 (or the pseudogene TRBV3-2) and J usage is TRBJ2-1; D is possibly TRBD1 (5 bases). The CDR3 covers 14 residues. Looked up from germline, CDR1 is LGHDT and CDR2 is YNNKEL (reference sequence). Trimming shortened V by 2 bases and J by 11 bases, and 16 bases separated the two germline ends. The CDR3 DNA is TGTGCCAGCAGCCAATGGGGCGTAAACGGTCAGCAGTTCTTC. It is translated as CASSQWGVNGQQFF.

The chain has TRBV11-3 and TRBJ2-7, with D possibly matching TRBD2 (6 bases). Trimming cost V 5 bases and J 4 bases, with 12 bases left between them. CDR1 is SGHNT and CDR2 is YENEEA in the germline V gene. The CDR3 runs 13 residues. CDR3 sequence reads: CASSTGRGYEQYF. CDR3 sequence (DNA): TGTGCCAGCAGCACAGGTCGGGGGTACGAGCAGTACTTC.

The CDR3 DNA sequence: TGTGCCAGCAGTGATGGGCAGCCGACTAGGAGCACTGAAGCTTTCTTT. This sequence encodes CASSDGQPTRSTEAFF. The chain uses TRBV2 and TRBJ1-1, with no clear D. The V gene's germline CDR1 is SNHLY and CDR2 FYNNEI. The CDR3 runs to 16 residues. V was cut by 3 bases and J by 4 bases, with 18 bases left in between.

This sequence joins TRBV10-3 and TRBJ1-3; D perhaps matches TRBD1 (6 bases). Germline CDR1 ENHRY, CDR2 SYGVKD. This CDR3 region has 13 residues. The V gene lost 7 bases and the J gene lost 0 bases, with 7 bases spanning the gap. In nucleotides, the CDR3 is TGTGCCATCACAGGGGACTCTGGAAACACCATATATTTT. It specifies CAITGDSGNTIYF.

The chain employs TRBV7-8 and TRBJ1-5; 11 bases are shared with TRBD1. Germline-derived CDR1 and CDR2 are SGHVS and FQNEAQ. V dropped 5 bases and J dropped 5; count of bases not matched to a gene: 5. CDR3 size: 15 residues. DNA for the CDR3: TGTGCCAGCAGCATCGGGACAGGGGGAGATCAGCCCCAGCATTTT. Protein sequence: CASSIGTGGDQPQHF.

The table lists this clone with a few counts. The chain is built from TRBV7-2 and TRBJ2-7, with a possible D match to TRBD2 (5 bases). The CDR3 contains 14 residues. V was pared by 0 bases and J by 5 bases, with 11 bases between. CDR1 SGHTA and CDR2 FQGNSA come from the germline V gene. The chain's CDR3 is CASSLAGAPHEQYF. In nucleotides, the CDR3 is TGTGCCAGCAGCTTAGCGGGAGCCCCCCACGAGCAGTACTTC.

The V call is TRBV28, the J call TRBJ2-3, with TRBD1 matching over 8 bases. The trim removed 6 bases at V and 4 bases at J, leaving 12 bases unmatched. CDR1 and CDR2 from the germline V gene are MDHEN and SYDVKM. The CDR3 is made up of 16 amino acids. Here the CDR3 DNA reads TGTGCCAGCAGCCTTCGGGGCAGGGGGCGTTCAGATACGCAGTATTTT. This gives the protein CASSLRGRGRSDTQYF. Together with reference TRBV28 and TRBJ2-3, the CDR3 gives the full variable domain: DVKVTQSSRYLVKRTGEKVFLECVQDMDHENMFWYRQDPGLGLRLIYFSYDVKMKEKGDIPEGYSVSREKKERFSLILESASTNQTSMYLCASSLRGRGRSDTQYFGPGTRLTVL.

The chain couples TRBV28 to TRBJ1-5, with 7 bases that match TRBD1. V lost 5 bases, J lost 5 bases, and 6 bases stayed unmatched. This CDR3 is built from 14 residues. Per the germline V gene, CDR1 is MDHEN and CDR2 is SYDVKM. CDR3 DNA sequence: TGTGCCAGCAGTAGACAGGGTGTGGATCAGCCCCAGCATTTT. It yields the protein CASSRQGVDQPQHF.

The chain joins TRBV11-1 to TRBJ1-1; TRBD1 aligns across 10 bases. Germline CDR1 is SGHAT and CDR2 is FQDESV (reference sequence). The V segment lost 3 bases and the J segment 5 bases; nucleotides outside the gene matches: 9. This CDR3 is 16 amino acids long. This CDR3 is CASSFRYGQGVTEAFF. CDR3 nucleotides: TGTGCCAGCAGCTTTAGGTACGGACAGGGGGTAACTGAAGCTTTCTTT.

In this sample, this clone turned up many times. This rearrangement joins TRBV19 to TRBJ2-1, with TRBD1 identical over 7 bases. Germline V gives CDR1 LNHDA, CDR2 SQIVND (reference sequence). Unmatched junction bases numbered 4, after V lost 5 bases and J lost 0 bases. The CDR3 extends over 15 amino acids. CDR3 nucleotide sequence: TGTGCCAGTAGTGTGGACAGGAGCTCCTACAATGAGCAGTTCTTC. It translates to CASSVDRSSYNEQFF. Full variable domain (remainder filled in from reference TRBV19 and TRBJ2-1): DGGITQSPKYLFRKEGQNVTLSCEQNLNHDAMYWYRQDPGQGLRLIYYSQIVNDFQKGDIAEGYSVSREKKESFPLTVTSAQKNPTAFYLCASSVDRSSYNEQFFGPGTRLTVL.

The rearrangement uses TRBV11-2 and TRBJ1-5, with TRBD1 identical over 7 bases. V was clipped by 5 bases and J by 4 bases; unmatched bases: 5. The CDR3 covers 14 residues. Germline CDR1 reads SGHAT; CDR2 reads FQNNGV. CDR3: CASSADRQNQPQHF. The CDR3 DNA sequence: TGTGCCAGCAGCGCGGACAGGCAAAATCAGCCCCAGCATTTT.

The chain carries TRBV28 and TRBJ2-7; TRBD1 aligns across 10 bases. There are 14 residues in the CDR3. V shed 3 bases and J 5 bases; nucleotides not matched to a gene: 4. CDR1 and CDR2 (germline): MDHEN, SYDVKM. The DNA of the CDR3 is TGTGCCAGCAGTTTTCGACAGGGGGCCGACGAGCAGTACTTC. Amino acids: CASSFRQGADEQYF.